Given below is one TCR beta chain in context. No antigen is known for it. The record originates from a study of T-cell memory formation after mild COVID-19. Findings and caveats of the study: Clones which contracted sat mainly in CM and EM if CD4+, and in EMRA if CD8+. Pre-infection memory harbored some responding clones, suggesting cross-reactive memory joined.

In TCRdb, the 5' RACE reads were re-called with MiXCR into one record per CDR3 protein. In the table there are some 190,000 distinct CDR3 sequences, around 16% of which are singletons. Between the trimmed V and J ends, which lost 10 bases and 2 bases, there was a span of 17 bases. Germline V CDR1 and CDR2: SGHAT, FQNNGV. The CDR3 has 14 residues. This chain links TRBV11-2 with TRBJ2-5, with D possibly TRBD2 on 6 matching bases. The clonotype was recovered from an adult woman who had mild COVID-19 (a few samples of this study predate the infection). Cell type and time point are not known. The sample taken for sequencing was PBMCs or a T cell subset sorted from them (not recorded which). The CDR3 reads CATQLRGLQETQYF. CDR3 nucleotides: TGTGCCACCCAACTACGGGGGTTACAAGAGACCCAGTACTTC.